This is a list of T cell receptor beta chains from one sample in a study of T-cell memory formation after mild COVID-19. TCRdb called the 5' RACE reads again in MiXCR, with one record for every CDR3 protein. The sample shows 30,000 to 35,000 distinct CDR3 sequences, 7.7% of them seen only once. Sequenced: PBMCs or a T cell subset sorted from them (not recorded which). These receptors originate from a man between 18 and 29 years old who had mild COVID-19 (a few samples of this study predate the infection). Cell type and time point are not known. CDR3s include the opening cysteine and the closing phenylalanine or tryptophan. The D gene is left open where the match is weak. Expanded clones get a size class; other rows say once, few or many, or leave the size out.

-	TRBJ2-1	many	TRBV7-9	TGTGCCAGCAGCTTAGATCACAATGAGCAGTTCTTC	CASSLDHNEQFF
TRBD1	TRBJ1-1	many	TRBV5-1	TGCGCCAGCAGCTTGGGGGACAGGGGGTCAGCTTTCTTT	CASSLGDRGSAFF
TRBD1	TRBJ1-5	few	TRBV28	TGTGCCAGCAGCAGACAGGGGAGTTATCAGCCCCAGCATTTT	CASSRQGSYQPQHF
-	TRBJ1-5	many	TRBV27	TGTGCCAGCAGTTTAAGTGCCGGTATTCAGCCCCAGCATTTT	CASSLSAGIQPQHF
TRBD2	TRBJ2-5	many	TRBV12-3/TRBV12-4	TGTGCCAGCAGTTTCGGGCTAGCGGGGGTTCAAGAGACCCAGTACTTC	CASSFGLAGVQETQYF
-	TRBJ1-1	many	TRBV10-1	TGCGCCAGCAGTGAGTCGGGGACCCCCATCCGCGGAGCTTTCTTT	CASSESGTPIRGAFF
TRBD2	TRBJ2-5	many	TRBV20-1	TGCAGTGCTAGAGATTGGACTAGCGGGGGAGGAGAGACCCAGTACTTC	CSARDWTSGGGETQYF
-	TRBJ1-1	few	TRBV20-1	TGCAGTGCTAGGCCCGGGAACAATGAAGCTTTCTTT	CSARPGNNEAFF
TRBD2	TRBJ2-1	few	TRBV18	TGTGCCAGCTCACCACCCGGGTCCCTAGCGGGCTACAATGAGCAGTTCTTC	CASSPPGSLAGYNEQFF
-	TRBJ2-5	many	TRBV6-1	TGTGCCAGCACTAGGAACAGGGAAGAGACCCAGTACTTC	CASTRNREETQYF
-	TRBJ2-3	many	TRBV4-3	TGCGCCAGCAGCCGGCGGGCAGCCTCAGGCACAGATACGCAGTATTTT	CASSRRAASGTDTQYF
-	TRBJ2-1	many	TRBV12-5	TGTGCTAGTGGTACCACAGGGAGGGTAACCAATGAGCAGTTCTTC	CASGTTGRVTNEQFF
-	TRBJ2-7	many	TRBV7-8	TGTGCCAGCAGCCGTTACCGGGACGGTACCTACGAGCAGTACTTC	CASSRYRDGTYEQYF
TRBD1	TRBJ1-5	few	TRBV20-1	TGCAGTGCTAGCCGCACGACAGGGAGTGGGCCCCAGCATTTT	CSASRTTGSGPQHF
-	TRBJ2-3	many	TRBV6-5	TGTGCCAGCAGTGTAACAGACCTCACAGATACGCAGTATTTT	CASSVTDLTDTQYF
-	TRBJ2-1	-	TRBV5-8	TGTGCCAGCAGCTCACAGGGGGGGTCCTACAATGAGCAGTTCTTC	CASSSQGGSYNEQFF
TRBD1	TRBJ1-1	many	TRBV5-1	TGCGCCAGCAGCTTGGACTCAGGGGGGGTTACTGAAGCTTTCTTT	CASSLDSGGVTEAFF
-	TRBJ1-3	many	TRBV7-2	TGTGCCAGCAGCCGTCTGGGGGGGATTGCTGGAAACACCATATATTTT	CASSRLGGIAGNTIYF
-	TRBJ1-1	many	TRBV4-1	TGCGCCAGCAGCAAACCGGGACATCGAACTTTCTTT	CASSKPGHRTFF
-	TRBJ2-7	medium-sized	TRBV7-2	TGTGCCAGCAGCATCTATGCGGGACAGTGGGACTACGAGCAGTACTTC	CASSIYAGQWDYEQYF
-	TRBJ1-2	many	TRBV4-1	TGCGCCAGCAGCCAACGGAGTCGTGGCGGTAGGGAGGACTACACCTTC	CASSQRSRGGREDYTF
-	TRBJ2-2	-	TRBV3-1	TGTGCCAGCAGCCAAGCGGGGGAGCTGTTTTTT	CASSQAGELFF
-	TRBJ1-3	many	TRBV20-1	TGCAGTGCTCAGAGGCGAAGCTCTGGAAACACCATATATTTT	CSAQRRSSGNTIYF
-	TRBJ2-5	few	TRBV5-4	TGTGCCAGCAGCTTGGTGGGGGGCGGGCAAGAGACCCAGTACTTC	CASSLVGGGQETQYF
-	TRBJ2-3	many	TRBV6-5	TGTGCCAGCAGTTACTCGAGGGGGGCGGGCACAGATACGCAGTATTTT	CASSYSRGAGTDTQYF
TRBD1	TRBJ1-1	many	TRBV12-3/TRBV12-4	TGTGCCAGCAGCCGACAGGGCCTAGGTGAAGCTTTCTTT	CASSRQGLGEAFF
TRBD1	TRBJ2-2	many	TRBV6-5	TGTGCCAGCAGTTATCGGGACAGGGGTCGCGGGGAGCTGTTTTTT	CASSYRDRGRGELFF
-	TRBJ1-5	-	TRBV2	TGTGCCAGTCAAGACGGATGGGGCAATCAGCCCCAGCATTTT	CASQDGWGNQPQHF
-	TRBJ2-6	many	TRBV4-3	TGCGCCAGCAGCCAAGTACCTGGAGGGGACGGGGCCAACGTCCTGACTTTC	CASSQVPGGDGANVLTF
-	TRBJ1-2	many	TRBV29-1	TGCAGCGTTGAACTAGGCTATGGCTACACCTTC	CSVELGYGYTF
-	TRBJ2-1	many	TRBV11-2	TGTGCCAGCAGCTTACGGGACAATGAGCAGTTCTTC	CASSLRDNEQFF
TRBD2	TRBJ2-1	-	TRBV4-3	TGCGCCAGCAGCCAAGTCCTCCTAGCGGGAGTTCATGAGCAGTTCTTC	CASSQVLLAGVHEQFF
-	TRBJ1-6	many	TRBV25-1	TGTGCCAGCAGTGAAAAGGATTCCTATAATTCACCCCTCCACTTT	CASSEKDSYNSPLHF
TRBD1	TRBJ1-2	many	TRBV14	TGTGCCAGCAGCCAAGGCCTAGGCAGGGGGCCCAACTATGGCTACACCTTC	CASSQGLGRGPNYGYTF
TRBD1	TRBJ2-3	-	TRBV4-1	TGCGCCAGCAGCCAAGTCGACAGGGCAACAGATACGCAGTATTTT	CASSQVDRATDTQYF
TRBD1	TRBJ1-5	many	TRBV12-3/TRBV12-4	TGTGCCAGCAGTTTACCGGACAGGGGGCTTGGTCAGCCCCAGCATTTT	CASSLPDRGLGQPQHF
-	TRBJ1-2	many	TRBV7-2	TGTGCCAGCAGCTCCCCCCGGGTCTATGGCTACACCTTC	CASSSPRVYGYTF
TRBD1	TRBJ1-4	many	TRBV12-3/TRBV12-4	TGTGCCAGCAGCCTGACAGGGTACGGTGAAAAACTGTTTTTT	CASSLTGYGEKLFF
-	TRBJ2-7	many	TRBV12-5	TGTGCTAGTGGTCCCCGGGATGTAAGTTACGAGCAGTACTTC	CASGPRDVSYEQYF
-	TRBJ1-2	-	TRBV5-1	TGCGCCAGCAGCCCGCTTGAGACTTATGGCTACACCTTC	CASSPLETYGYTF
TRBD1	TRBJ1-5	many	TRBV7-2	TGTGCCAGCAGTTTAGACAGGGCCGGGGGGAGGCCCCAGCATTTT	CASSLDRAGGRPQHF
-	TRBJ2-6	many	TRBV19	TGTGCCAGTACCATCTCTGGGGCCAACGTCCTGACTTTC	CASTISGANVLTF
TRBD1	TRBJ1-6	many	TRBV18	TGTGCCAGCTCACCGACAGGGAGCCCAAATTCACCCCTCCACTTT	CASSPTGSPNSPLHF
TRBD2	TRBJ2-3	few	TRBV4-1	TGCGCCAGCAGGGCTGTTAGCGGGGGAGATACGCAGTATTTT	CASRAVSGGDTQYF
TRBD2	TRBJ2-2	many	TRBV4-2	TGTGCCAGCGGACTAGCGGGGGCCTCGGCCGGGGAGCTGTTTTTT	CASGLAGASAGELFF
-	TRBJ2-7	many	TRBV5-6	TGTGCCAGCAGCCACCTAGGGCGAGAGCAGTACTTC	CASSHLGREQYF
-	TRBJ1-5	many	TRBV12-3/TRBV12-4	TGTGCCAGCAGTTTACAGGAGGAGCAGCCCCAGCATTTT	CASSLQEEQPQHF
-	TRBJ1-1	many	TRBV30	TGTGCCTGGAGTTCCCGTGCTGAAGCTTTCTTT	CAWSSRAEAFF
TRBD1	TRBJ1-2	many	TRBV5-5	TGTGCCAGCAGCACAACAGGGGGCGGAGGCTACACCTTC	CASSTTGGGGYTF
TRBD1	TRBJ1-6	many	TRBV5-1	TGCGCCAGCAGCTTGGAGGGACAGGGCTTCTCACCCCTCCACTTT	CASSLEGQGFSPLHF
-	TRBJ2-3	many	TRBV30	TGTGCCTGGAGTCGGGGTATGACAGATACGCAGTATTTT	CAWSRGMTDTQYF
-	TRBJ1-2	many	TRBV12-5	TGTGCTAGTGCCCTGACCGGTGGGAATGGCTACACCTTC	CASALTGGNGYTF
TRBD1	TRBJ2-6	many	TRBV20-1	TGCAGTGCTAGAGAAGTAAGGACAGGGAGCTCTGGGGCCAACGTCCTGACTTTC	CSAREVRTGSSGANVLTF
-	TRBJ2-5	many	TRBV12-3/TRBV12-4	TGTGCCAGCAGTTTTGAAGAAGAGACCCAGTACTTC	CASSFEEETQYF
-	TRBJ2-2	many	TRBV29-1	TGCAGCGTTGTGGGCAGCGGGAACACCGGGGAGCTGTTTTTT	CSVVGSGNTGELFF
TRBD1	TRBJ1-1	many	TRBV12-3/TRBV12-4	TGTGCCAGCAGCTACGGGACAGGGGAAGCTTTCTTT	CASSYGTGEAFF
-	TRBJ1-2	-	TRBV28	TGTGCCAGCAGTGACGGACAGCCGAGACTTCCTAACTATGGCTACACCTTC	CASSDGQPRLPNYGYTF
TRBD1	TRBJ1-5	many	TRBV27	TGTGCCAGCAGTCGTACAGGGGCTCAGCCCCAGCATTTT	CASSRTGAQPQHF
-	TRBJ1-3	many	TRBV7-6	TGTGCCAGCAGCTTACAAGCTGGAAACACCATATATTTT	CASSLQAGNTIYF
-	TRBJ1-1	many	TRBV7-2	TGTGCCAGCAGCTTAAGGGGGGCTGAAGCTTTCTTT	CASSLRGAEAFF